The clone carrying this TCR beta chain was observed a handful of times. The antigen is not known. The data are from a study of CD8 T cells in ankylosing spondylitis. There are 12 residues in the CDR3. Trimming cost V 7 bases and J 1 base, with 10 bases left between them. CDR1 SQVTM and CDR2 ANQGSEA come from the germline V gene. Overall study results and limits: Clones linked to disease were reported to show significant enrichment in matched ankylosing spondylitis synovial fluid. Within ankylosing spondylitis blood, a TCR beta motif made up of roughly eight highly homologous variants appeared to be characteristic.

Quantitative molecular-barcoded 5'-RACE generated the TCR beta libraries. TCRdb redid the calling of the 5' RACE reads with MiXCR, one entry per CDR3 protein. Of some 800,000 distinct CDR3 sequences listed, around 11% were seen once; the top ten hold 0.51%. The sample comprised blood, either unsorted or a sorted T cell fraction (not recorded which). The receptor was isolated from a male donor with ankylosing spondylitis. The chain is built from TRBV29-1 and TRBJ1-2, with D unresolved. The CDR3 DNA is TGCAGCGGAATAACACTTAACTATGGCTACACCTTC. Translated: CSGITLNYGYTF.